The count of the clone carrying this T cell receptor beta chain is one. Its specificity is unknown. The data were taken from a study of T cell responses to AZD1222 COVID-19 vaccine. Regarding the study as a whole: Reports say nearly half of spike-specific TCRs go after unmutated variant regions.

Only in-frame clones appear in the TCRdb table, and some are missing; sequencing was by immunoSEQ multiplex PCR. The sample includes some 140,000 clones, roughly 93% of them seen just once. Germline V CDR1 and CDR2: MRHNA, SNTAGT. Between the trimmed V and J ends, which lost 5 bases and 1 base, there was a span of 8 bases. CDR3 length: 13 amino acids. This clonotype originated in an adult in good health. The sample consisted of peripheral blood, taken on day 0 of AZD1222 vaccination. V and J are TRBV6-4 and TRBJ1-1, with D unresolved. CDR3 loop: CASSTTENTEAFF. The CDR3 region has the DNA TGTGCCAGCAGTACCACAGAGAACACTGAAGCTTTCTTT.